What follows is one T cell receptor (beta chain) and its context. The protocol was immunoSEQ multiplex PCR, while the TCRdb copy is restricted to in-frame clones and leaves out a portion. The table has approximately 31,000 clones, about nine tenths seen once. This entry belongs to a study of blood T cell repertoires in COVID-19. Across the whole study: T cells, B-cell-depleted T cells, or PBMCs provided the cDNA or gDNA that served as material.

Germline V CDR1 and CDR2: LGHNT, FRNRAP. The CDR3 is 15 amino acids. J was trimmed by 5 bases and V by 5 bases; bases with no gene match: 8. The sequencing sample was made of peripheral blood. V is TRBV12-5 and J is TRBJ2-7; 11 bases line up with TRBD2. This receptor was obtained from a man aged 60 to 75 with acute or convalescent COVID-19. The CDR3 sequence: CASGPGLLAGDEQYF. In DNA form, the CDR3 reads TGTGCTAGTGGTCCCGGACTACTAGCGGGAGACGAGCAGTACTTC.